These 17 T cell receptor beta chains were all obtained from the same sample, sequenced in a study of blood T cells in healthy people across ages. For the second PCR, which ran for about 7 to 11 cycles, a sample-barcoded 5' primer and a J-beta primer mix were used. Using its own MiXCR run on the 5' RACE reads, TCRdb lists one record per CDR3 protein. The table records around 870,000 distinct CDR3 sequences, around 26% of them present only once. Material for sequencing was blood. These receptor sequences come from a woman of 80 years or more in good health.

Many counts were recorded for this clonotype. The CDR3 coding sequence is TGCAGTGCTAACCCCGGGGGGCAGGGGGCAGATACGCAGTATTTT. It codes for CSANPGGQGADTQYF. The chain uses TRBV20-1 and TRBJ2-3, with D possibly being TRBD1 or TRBD2 (7 bases each). The CDR3 is 15 amino acids. CDR1 is DFQATT and CDR2 is SNEGSKA in the germline V gene (reference sequence). V lost 4 bases to trimming and J lost 4 bases, with 18 bases between them.

This clonotype showed up many times. The genes are TRBV6-2 or TRBV6-3 and TRBJ2-3; D is perhaps TRBD2 (6 bases). V lost 5 bases and J 7 bases, leaving 31 bases between the germline ends. CDR1 and CDR2 (germline): MNHEY, SVGEGT. The CDR3 is 19 residues long. The CDR3 loop is CASSAGSVGGTPYGYTQYF. The CDR3 DNA reads TGTGCCAGCAGTGCGGGGTCCGTCGGCGGAACCCCTTACGGATATACGCAGTATTTT.

This rearrangement joins TRBV6-2 or TRBV6-3 to TRBJ1-3; D is unclear. Per germline, CDR1 MNHEY and CDR2 SVGEGT. The CDR3 sequence is 13 residues long. V lost 2 bases, J lost 5 bases, and 7 bases lay in between. DNA for the CDR3: TGTGCCAGCAGTTACGATTTGAGAAACACCATATATTTT. Its translation: CASSYDLRNTIYF.

A few counts support this clonotype. The V and J genes are TRBV29-1 and TRBJ1-1; possible D gene TRBD1, 6 bases. CDR3 length equals 15 residues. The V end was cut by 6 bases, the J end by 0 bases, with 17 bases between. The germline CDR1 and CDR2 sequences are SQVTM and ANQGSEA. CDR3 coding DNA: TGCAGCGTCGACAGAGTGGGGGGCATGAACACTGAAGCTTTCTTT. Its protein product is CSVDRVGGMNTEAFF.

The sample holds one count of this clonotype. One end of the junction is discordant with germline, which a read error may explain. The J gene is TRBJ2-7, the V gene TRBV5-1; D assignment may be TRBD1 or TRBD2 (5 bases each). The CDR3 loop spans 15 amino acids. Germline lookup yields CDR1 SGHRS and CDR2 YFSETQ. This CDR3 is CANSLRGVSYNEQYF. CDR3 DNA: TGCGCCAACAGCTTGAGAGGGGTCTCCTACAATGAGCAGTACTTC. Full variable domain (outside the CDR3, taken from reference TRBV5-1 and TRBJ2-7): KAGVTQTPRYLIKTRGQQVTLSCSPISGHRSVSWYQQTPGQGLQFLFEYFSETQRNKGNFPGRFSGRQFSNSRSEMNVSTLELGDSALYLCANSLRGVSYNEQYFGPGTRLTVT.

To note about this clonotype: Just one base apart from a much larger clone, this may be a read error. The chain joins TRBV3-1 to TRBJ1-2; D not certain. Deletions cut 0 bases from V and 10 bases from J, with 15 bases between. The CDR3 has 14 amino acids. Germline values: CDR1 LGHDT, CDR2 YNNKEL (reference sequence). The CDR3 DNA sequence: TGTGCCAGCAGCCAAGATCTACCAGGTCATGACTACACCTTC. Amino acid sequence: CASSQDLPGHDYTF. Using reference TRBV3-1 and TRBJ1-2 for the parts outside the CDR3, the full variable domain is DTAVSQTPKYLVTQMGNDKSIKCEQNLGHDTMYWYKQDSKKFLKIMFSYNNKELIINETVPNRFSPKSPDKAHLNLHINSLELGDSAVYFCASSQDLPGHDYTFGSGTRLTVV.

The chain is built from TRBV30 and TRBJ2-7; 10 bases are shared with TRBD2. The J call may be incorrect, as the DNA end agrees better with TRBJ2-5. The length of the CDR3 is 15 residues. Germline V gene data show CDR1 as GTSNPN and CDR2 as SVGIG (reference sequence). In DNA form, the CDR3 reads TGTGCCTGGAGAACCAGAGCGGGGGGGCGAGAGACCCAGTACTTC. Amino acid sequence: CAWRTRAGGRETQYF.

The rearrangement joins TRBV10-2 to TRBJ2-7; 10 bases fit TRBD2. This CDR3 contains 14 residues. After removal of 6 bases from V and 4 bases from J, the junction contained 6 bases not matched to a gene. Germline V gene lookup returns CDR1 WSHSY and CDR2 SAAADI. Here the CDR3 reads CASRSSGSAYEQYF. As DNA, the CDR3 is TGCGCCAGCAGATCTAGCGGGAGTGCTTACGAGCAGTACTTC.

In this sample, this clonotype turned up many times. The chain carries TRBV9 and TRBJ2-5; D may correspond to TRBD1 or TRBD2 (6 bases each). The V end was cut by 2 bases, the J end by 4 bases, with 12 bases between. Germline V gene lookup returns CDR1 SGDLS and CDR2 YYNGEE. There are 14 residues in the CDR3. The CDR3 nucleotides are TGTGCCAGCAGCGTCCGGGGGCAAGGAGAGACCCAGTACTTC. Translation gives CASSVRGQGETQYF. Full variable domain (remainder filled in from reference TRBV9 and TRBJ2-5): DSGVTQTPKHLITATGQRVTLRCSPRSGDLSVYWYQQSLDQGLQFLIQYYNGEERAKGNILERFSAQQFPDLHSELNLSSLELGDSALYFCASSVRGQGETQYFGPGTRLLVL.

CDR3 amino acids: CASSQDRTQGKRGYNEQYF. Written as DNA, the CDR3 is TGCGCCAGCAGCCAGGACCGCACACAGGGGAAGAGGGGGTACAATGAGCAGTACTTC. V gene TRBV4-3 combines with J gene TRBJ2-7; 7 bases are a match to TRBD1. V lost 3 bases, J lost 7 bases, and 24 bases stayed unmatched. Germline V CDR1 and CDR2: LGHNA, YSLEER. This CDR3 region has 19 residues.

This clonotype has a count of ten or more. The chain uses TRBV12-3 or TRBV12-4 and TRBJ2-1; D not resolved. CDR3 length: 16 residues. Trimming took 1 base from V and 0 from J, leaving 10 bases between them. The CDR3 nucleotides are TGTGCCAGCAGTTTAGTCCGCAGGAGCTCCTACAATGAGCAGTTCTTC. This sequence encodes CASSLVRRSSYNEQFF.

This chain joins TRBV9 and TRBJ2-2; TRBD1 matches at 9 bases. Germline CDR1 and CDR2: SGDLS and YYNGEE. The CDR3 has 19 amino acids. The junction had 16 bases not matched to a gene; V was cut back by 4 bases and J by 3 bases. The CDR3 region is CASSPPPGTGRSYTGELFF. Written as DNA, the CDR3 is TGTGCCAGCAGCCCACCCCCCGGGACAGGGAGATCCTACACCGGGGAGCTGTTTTTT.

The table lists this clonotype with a few counts. The chain uses TRBV5-5 and TRBJ1-2, with D unresolved. V lost 0 bases to trimming and J lost 4 bases, with 13 bases between them. The CDR3 is 15 amino acids. Germline values: CDR1 SGHKS, CDR2 YYEKEE (reference sequence). Here the CDR3 reads CASSLETQTSYGYTF. CDR3 coding DNA: TGTGCCAGCAGCTTGGAAACACAAACTAGCTATGGCTACACCTTC.

The genes are TRBV12-3 or TRBV12-4 and TRBJ2-7; tentatively, D is TRBD1 (5 bases). This CDR3 has 14 amino acids. Trimming stripped 8 bases from V and 3 bases from J, with 17 bases between. For the CDR3, the DNA is TGTGCCAGCCGAAAAGGGGTAGAGCTCTACGAGCAGTACTTC. Translated: CASRKGVELYEQYF.

V and J are TRBV4-2 and TRBJ1-3; TRBD1 is a possible D gene (5 bases). This CDR3 spans 16 amino acids. Trimming stripped 4 bases from V and 2 bases from J, with 15 bases between. Germline loops: CDR1 LGHNA, CDR2 YNFKEQ. CDR3 sequence reads: CASSPRQGGAGNTIYF. For the CDR3, the DNA is TGTGCCAGCAGCCCACGCCAGGGAGGTGCTGGAAACACCATATATTTT.

This chain connects TRBV20-1 to TRBJ1-4, with 7 bases aligning to TRBD1. This CDR3 is 14 amino acids long. Germline trimming cut 6 bases from V and 7 bases from J; bases unmatched to any gene: 11. The V gene's germline CDR1 is DFQATT and CDR2 SNEGSKA (reference sequence). The CDR3 is CSATDRVDSEKLFF. The DNA of the CDR3 is TGCAGTGCAACCGACAGGGTGGACAGTGAAAAACTGTTTTTT.

In this sample, this clonotype turned up many times. The V gene is TRBV6-2 or TRBV6-3, the J gene TRBJ2-7; D possibly corresponds to TRBD2 (6 bases). The V gene lost 10 bases and the J gene lost 2 bases, with 12 bases spanning the gap. Germline V gene sequence: CDR1 MNHEY, CDR2 SVGEGT. The CDR3 length is 12 residues. In DNA form, the CDR3 reads TGTGCCACCGCGGGACGGACCTACGAGCAGTACTTC. It translates to CATAGRTYEQYF.